A selection of T cell receptor beta chains follows, all from one sample in a study of technical replicates of blood from a handful of donors. The method was immunoSEQ multiplex PCR; TCRdb's version includes in-frame clones alone and lacks a portion of them. The data hold some 60,000 clones, with around nine tenths observed a single time. The source material was PBMCs. Receptors were obtained from a human donor in good health. Some clones in this sample may be carry-over from other donors' samples. CDR3s include the opening cysteine and the closing phenylalanine or tryptophan. The D gene is left open where the match is weak. Clone sizes are given selectively: once, few, many, or a class where the clone is expanded.

>17|-|TRBJ2-6|TRBD2|TRBV29-1
CSQDHRERGSGANVLTF
TGCAGCCAAGACCACAGAGAGCGGGGCTCTGGGGCCAACGTCCTGACTTTC
>13|-|TRBJ1-1|TRBD1|TRBV9
CASSPGTGTEAFF
TGTGCCAGCAGCCCCGGGACAGGGACTGAAGCTTTCTTT
>17|-|TRBJ2-7|TRBD2|TRBV5-1
CASSLDSRLAGPYEQYF
TGCGCCAGCAGCTTGGATAGCAGGCTAGCGGGACCCTACGAGCAGTACTTC
>15|few|TRBJ1-1|-|TRBV18
CASSPLAGQNTEAFF
TGTGCCAGCTCACCACTGGCAGGTCAGAACACTGAAGCTTTCTTT
>16|-|TRBJ2-5|TRBD1|TRBV9
CASSGGTGDFQETQYF
TGTGCCAGCAGCGGAGGGACAGGGGACTTCCAAGAGACCCAGTACTTC
>14|-|TRBJ2-2|-|TRBV4-3
CASSPGDRPGELFF
TGCGCCAGCAGCCCCGGTGACAGGCCCGGGGAGCTGTTTTTT
>15|-|TRBJ2-2|-|TRBV7-2
CASTSQVGLAGELFF
TGTGCCAGCACGTCCCAGGTCGGTTTGGCCGGGGAGCTGTTTTTT
>13|-|TRBJ1-1|-|TRBV7-8
CASSLRKNTEAFF
TGTGCCAGCAGCTTACGTAAGAACACTGAAGCTTTCTTT
>15|-|TRBJ2-1|TRBD2|TRBV11-2
CASSYGTSGYNEQFF
TGTGCCAGCAGCTACGGGACTAGCGGTTACAATGAGCAGTTCTTC
>16|few|TRBJ2-5|TRBD2|TRBV7-2
CASSYRTSGGGETQYF
TGTGCCAGCAGCTATAGGACTAGCGGGGGGGGTGAGACCCAGTACTTC
>15|-|TRBJ1-5|-|TRBV28
CASSRWAGVPQPQHF
TGTGCCAGCAGTCGATGGGCAGGGGTTCCTCAGCCCCAGCATTTT
>15|-|TRBJ2-3|TRBD1|TRBV7-2
CASSPGQGRADTQYF
TGTGCCAGCAGCCCAGGACAGGGGAGGGCAGATACGCAGTATTTT
>14|-|TRBJ2-3|TRBD1|TRBV14
CASSQGQGANTQYF
TGTGCCAGCAGCCAAGGACAGGGGGCAAATACGCAGTATTTT
>17|-|TRBJ2-7|TRBD2|TRBV7-2
CASSPGLAGPSSYEQYF
TGTGCCAGCAGCCCTGGACTAGCGGGCCCGAGCTCCTACGAGCAGTACTTC
>15|-|TRBJ1-2|-|TRBV28
CASSSAATQGYGYTF
TGTGCCAGCAGTTCCGCCGCGACACAGGGCTATGGCTACACCTTC
>15|-|TRBJ2-1|TRBD2|TRBV11-2
CASSSTSGGYNEQFF
TGTGCCAGCAGCTCGACTAGCGGGGGCTACAATGAGCAGTTCTTC
>15|-|TRBJ2-5|TRBD2|TRBV7-9
CASSSPLGGVETQYF
TGTGCCAGCAGCTCCCCCCTGGGAGGGGTGGAGACCCAGTACTTC
>15|-|TRBJ2-7|TRBD1|TRBV7-6
CASSLRTGGIYEQYF
TGTGCCAGCAGCTTAAGGACAGGGGGTATCTACGAGCAGTACTTC
>12|-|TRBJ2-5|-|TRBV11-2
CASSLYGETQYF
TGTGCCAGCAGCTTATACGGGGAGACCCAGTACTTC
>13|-|TRBJ1-2|-|TRBV5-1
CASSLNEPYGYTF
TGCGCCAGCAGCTTGAATGAGCCCTATGGCTACACCTTC
>16|-|TRBJ1-4|-|TRBV21-1
CASSKVGGDEDEKLFF
TGTGCCAGCAGCAAAGTAGGGGGGGATGAGGATGAAAAACTGTTTTTT
>14|-|TRBJ2-1|-|TRBV27
CASSLGEGRSWQFF
TGTGCCAGCAGTTTAGGGGAAGGGAGGTCCTGGCAGTTCTTC
>17|-|TRBJ2-3|TRBD2|TRBV5-1
CASSSTPSGTSTDTQYF
TGCGCCAGCAGCTCGACCCCCAGCGGGACTAGCACAGATACGCAGTATTTT
>15|-|TRBJ2-3|TRBD2|TRBV4-2
CASSQDQAGGRTQYF
TGTGCCAGCAGCCAAGATCAAGCGGGGGGGCGTACGCAGTATTTT
>18|-|TRBJ2-3|TRBD2|TRBV5-6
CASSLLLAGTAGTDTQYF
TGTGCCAGCAGCTTGTTGCTAGCGGGAACAGCGGGCACAGATACGCAGTATTTT
>15|-|TRBJ2-7|TRBD1|TRBV6-1
CASSESLRTGAEQYF
TGTGCCAGCAGTGAATCTCTTCGGACAGGGGCCGAGCAGTACTTC
>14|-|TRBJ2-7|-|TRBV28
CASSLQGGINEQYF
TGTGCCAGCAGTTTACAAGGGGGTATCAACGAGCAGTACTTC
>15|-|TRBJ2-1|-|TRBV4-3
CASSQGGWTYNEQFF
TGCGCCAGCAGCCAAGGAGGCTGGACCTACAATGAGCAGTTCTTC
>14|few|TRBJ1-3|-|TRBV30
CAWSRRDFGNTIYF
TGTGCCTGGAGTCGGAGGGATTTTGGAAACACCATATATTTT
>17|-|TRBJ2-3|TRBD2|TRBV27
CASSSLAGALGTDTQYF
TGTGCCAGCAGTTCGCTAGCGGGGGCTCTAGGCACAGATACGCAGTATTTT
>12|-|TRBJ2-1|-|TRBV29-1
CSVEDREDEQFF
TGCAGCGTTGAAGACAGGGAGGATGAGCAGTTCTTC
>16|-|TRBJ2-7|TRBD1|TRBV29-1
CSVVRGGQGAGYEQYF
TGCAGCGTTGTTCGAGGTGGACAGGGGGCAGGCTACGAGCAGTACTTC
>13|-|TRBJ2-7|-|TRBV6-1
CASSDRDTYEQYF
TGTGCCAGCAGTGACCGGGACACCTACGAGCAGTACTTC
>18|-|TRBJ2-2|-|TRBV29-1
CSVVGGGGKLANTGELFF
TGCAGCGTTGTAGGGGGGGGTGGGAAGCTCGCGAACACCGGGGAGCTGTTTTTT
>14|-|TRBJ2-1|TRBD2|TRBV5-1
CASRGVAGDNEQFF
TGCGCCAGCAGGGGGGTAGCGGGGGACAATGAGCAGTTCTTC
>14|-|TRBJ1-1|TRBD1|TRBV5-5
CASSRGGRGTEAFF
TGTGCCAGCAGCAGAGGGGGCAGAGGCACTGAAGCTTTCTTT
>15|-|TRBJ2-1|TRBD2|TRBV5-4
CASSSETSGWNEQFF
TGTGCCAGCAGCTCGGAGACTAGCGGGTGGAATGAGCAGTTCTTC
>14|-|TRBJ2-7|-|TRBV10-3
CATQRSESSYEQYF
TGTGCCACCCAGAGAAGCGAGAGCTCCTACGAGCAGTACTTC
>14|-|TRBJ2-7|TRBD2|TRBV19
CASSRRGGVYEQYF
TGTGCCAGTAGTAGGCGGGGGGGTGTGTACGAGCAGTACTTC
>14|-|TRBJ1-6|-|TRBV7-9
CASSLGGRFSPLHF
TGTGCCAGCAGCTTAGGGGGCAGATTTTCACCCCTCCACTTT
>11|-|TRBJ1-2|-|TRBV2
CASSETGRRTF
TGTGCCAGCAGCGAGACAGGCCGACGGACCTTC
>13|few|TRBJ1-1|-|TRBV11-2
CASSLLTGGEAFF
TGTGCCAGCAGCTTATTGACAGGAGGTGAAGCTTTCTTT
>15|-|TRBJ2-5|TRBD2|TRBV7-6
CASSLGGGLGETQYF
TGTGCCAGCAGCTTGGGCGGGGGGCTAGGAGAGACCCAGTACTTC
>15|-|TRBJ2-5|TRBD1|TRBV4-3
CASSQEGTGQETQYF
TGCGCCAGCAGCCAAGAGGGGACAGGACAAGAGACCCAGTACTTC
>17|-|TRBJ2-6|-|TRBV7-8
CASSPGQGISGANVLTF
TGTGCCAGCAGCCCTGGTCAGGGGATTTCTGGGGCCAACGTCCTGACTTTC
>17|-|TRBJ2-3|TRBD2|TRBV7-2
CASSLGAGGAGTDTQYF
TGTGCCAGCAGCTTAGGAGCGGGGGGGGCGGGCACAGATACGCAGTATTTT
>17|once|TRBJ1-1|-|TRBV19
CASRPTGHVPANTEAFF
TGTGCCAGTAGACCGACCGGACACGTACCAGCGAACACTGAAGCTTTCTTT
>14|-|TRBJ2-4|TRBD1|TRBV7-9
CASSRTGNRNIQYF
TGTGCCAGCAGCCGGACAGGGAATAGAAACATTCAGTACTTC
>16|-|TRBJ2-5|TRBD2|TRBV4-1
CASSQPLAGGSETQYF
TGCGCCAGCAGCCAGCCCTTAGCGGGAGGTAGCGAGACCCAGTACTTC
>15|once|TRBJ2-5|-|TRBV29-1
CSVVSGSLLQETQYF
TGCAGCGTTGTGTCCGGGAGCTTACTACAAGAGACCCAGTACTTC
>14|-|TRBJ2-2|TRBD1|TRBV4-3
CASSPDRGPGELFF
TGCGCCAGCAGCCCCGACAGGGGGCCCGGGGAGCTGTTTTTT
>13|-|TRBJ2-2|-|TRBV7-9
CARKDTNTGELFF
TGTGCCAGAAAAGACACAAACACCGGGGAGCTGTTTTTT
>15|-|TRBJ2-1|TRBD2|TRBV6-1
CASSATSGLYNEQFF
TGTGCCAGCAGTGCAACTAGCGGGTTATACAATGAGCAGTTCTTC
>14|-|TRBJ2-7|-|TRBV7-8
CASRESGLAYEQYF
TGTGCCAGCAGAGAATCGGGGTTGGCCTACGAGCAGTACTTC
>16|-|TRBJ2-1|-|TRBV6-6
CASSYSAGGIYNEQFF
TGTGCCAGCAGTTACTCGGCAGGGGGGATTTACAATGAGCAGTTCTTC